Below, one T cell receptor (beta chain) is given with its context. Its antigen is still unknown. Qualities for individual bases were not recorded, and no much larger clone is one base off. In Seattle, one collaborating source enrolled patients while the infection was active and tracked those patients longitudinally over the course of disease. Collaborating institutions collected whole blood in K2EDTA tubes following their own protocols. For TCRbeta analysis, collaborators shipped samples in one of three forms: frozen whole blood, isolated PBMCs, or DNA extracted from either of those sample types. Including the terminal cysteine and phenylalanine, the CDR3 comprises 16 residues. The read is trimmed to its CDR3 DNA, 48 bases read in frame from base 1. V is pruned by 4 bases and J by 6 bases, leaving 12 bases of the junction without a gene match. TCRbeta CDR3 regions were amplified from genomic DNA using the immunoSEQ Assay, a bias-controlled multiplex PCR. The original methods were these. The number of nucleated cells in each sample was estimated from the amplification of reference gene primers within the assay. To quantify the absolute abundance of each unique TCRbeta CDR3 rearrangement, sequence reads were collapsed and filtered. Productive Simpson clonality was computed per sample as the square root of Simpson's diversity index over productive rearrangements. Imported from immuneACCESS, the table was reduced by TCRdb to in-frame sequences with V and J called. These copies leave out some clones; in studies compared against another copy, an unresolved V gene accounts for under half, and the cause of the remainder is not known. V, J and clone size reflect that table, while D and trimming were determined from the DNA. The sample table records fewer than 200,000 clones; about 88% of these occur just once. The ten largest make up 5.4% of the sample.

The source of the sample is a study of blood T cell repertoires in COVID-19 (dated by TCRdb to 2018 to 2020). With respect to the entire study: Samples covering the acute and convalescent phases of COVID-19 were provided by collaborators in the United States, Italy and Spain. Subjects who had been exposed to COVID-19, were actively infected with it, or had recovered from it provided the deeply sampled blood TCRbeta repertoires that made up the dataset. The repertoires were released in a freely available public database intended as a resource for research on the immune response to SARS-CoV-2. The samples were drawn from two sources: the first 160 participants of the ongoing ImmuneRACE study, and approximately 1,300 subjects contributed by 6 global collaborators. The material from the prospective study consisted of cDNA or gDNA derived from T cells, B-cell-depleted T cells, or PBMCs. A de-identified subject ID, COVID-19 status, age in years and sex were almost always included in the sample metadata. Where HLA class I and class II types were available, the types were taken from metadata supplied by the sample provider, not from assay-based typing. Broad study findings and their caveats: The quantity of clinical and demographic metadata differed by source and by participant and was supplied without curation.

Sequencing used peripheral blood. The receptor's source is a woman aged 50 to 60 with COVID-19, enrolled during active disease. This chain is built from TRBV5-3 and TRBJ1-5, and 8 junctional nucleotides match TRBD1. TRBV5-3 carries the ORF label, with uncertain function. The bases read TGTGCCAGAAGCCCAAGGACAGGGAGGGTAAGTCAGCCCCAGCATTTT. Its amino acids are CARSPRTGRVSQPQHF.